The following is a T cell receptor (beta chain) sequence with its context. This record comes from a study of blood T cell repertoires in COVID-19. Study-wide background: Material from acute and convalescent COVID-19 was sourced from the United States, Italy and Spain. The analysed material was cDNA or gDNA that came from T cells, B-cell-depleted T cells, or PBMCs.

Study processing details: Amplification from reference gene primers served as the basis for estimated nucleated cell counts. Produced via immunoSEQ multiplex PCR; TCRdb's table is partial and in-frame only. V, J and clone size are taken as reported in that table, and D and trimming were inferred from the DNA itself. The profile shows some 190,000 clones, 85% to 90% of them singletons. Sequences were obtained from peripheral blood. The receptor's source is a human donor in a cohort sampled during active COVID-19.

The CDR3 is CASSSGRAFEQYF. Here the CDR3 DNA reads TGTGCCAGCAGTAGCGGGAGGGCCTTCGAGCAGTACTTC. The V gene is TRBV11-1, the J gene TRBJ2-7; 11 nucleotides agree with TRBD2. The CDR3 runs 13 residues. Germline V gives CDR1 SGHAT, CDR2 FQDESV (reference sequence). The V gene end was trimmed by 6 bases and the J gene end by 6 bases; junction bases not matched to a gene: 4. The full variable domain, completed using reference TRBV11-1 and TRBJ2-7, is EAEVAQSPRYKITEKSQAVAFWCDPISGHATLYWYRQILGQGPELLVQFQDESVVDDSQLPKDRFSAERLKGVDSTLKIQPAELGDSAMYLCASSSGRAFEQYFGPGTRLTVT.